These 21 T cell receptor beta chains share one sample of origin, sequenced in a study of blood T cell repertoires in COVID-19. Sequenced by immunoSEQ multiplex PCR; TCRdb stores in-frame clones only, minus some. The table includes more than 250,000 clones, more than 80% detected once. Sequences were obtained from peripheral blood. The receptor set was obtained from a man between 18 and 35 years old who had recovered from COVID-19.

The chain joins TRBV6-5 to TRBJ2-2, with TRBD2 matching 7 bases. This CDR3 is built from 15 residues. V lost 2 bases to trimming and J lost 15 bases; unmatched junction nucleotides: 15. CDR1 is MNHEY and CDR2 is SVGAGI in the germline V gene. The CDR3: CASSYGLSDARGVFF. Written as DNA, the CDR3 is TGTGCCAGCAGTTACGGACTGAGCGATGCCCGGGGGGTGTTTTTT.

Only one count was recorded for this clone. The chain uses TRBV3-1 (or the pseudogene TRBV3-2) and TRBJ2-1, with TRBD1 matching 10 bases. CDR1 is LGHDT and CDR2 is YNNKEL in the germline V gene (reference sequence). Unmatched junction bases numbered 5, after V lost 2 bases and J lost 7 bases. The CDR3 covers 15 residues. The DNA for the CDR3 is TGTGCCAGCAGCCAATACCGGGACAGGGGAAATGAGCAGTTCTTC. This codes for CASSQYRDRGNEQFF.

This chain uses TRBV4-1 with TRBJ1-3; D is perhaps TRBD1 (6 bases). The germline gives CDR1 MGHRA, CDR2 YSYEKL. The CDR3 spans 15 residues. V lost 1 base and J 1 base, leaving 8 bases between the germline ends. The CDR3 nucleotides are TGCGCCAGCAGCCAAGGACAGGAATCTGGAAACACCATATATTTT. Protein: CASSQGQESGNTIYF.

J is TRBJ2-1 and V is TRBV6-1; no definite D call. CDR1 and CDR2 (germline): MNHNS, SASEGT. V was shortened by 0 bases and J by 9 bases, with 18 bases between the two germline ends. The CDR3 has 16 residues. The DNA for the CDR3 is TGTGCCAGCAGTGAAGCGGTAGGAAATGCGGTGACTGAGCAGTTCTTC. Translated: CASSEAVGNAVTEQFF.

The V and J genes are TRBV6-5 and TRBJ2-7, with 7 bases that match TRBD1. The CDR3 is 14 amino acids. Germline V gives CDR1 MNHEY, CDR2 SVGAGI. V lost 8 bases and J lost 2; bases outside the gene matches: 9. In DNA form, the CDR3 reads TGTGCCAGCCCCGGACAGGAGACTCCCTACGAGCAGTACTTC. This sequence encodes CASPGQETPYEQYF.

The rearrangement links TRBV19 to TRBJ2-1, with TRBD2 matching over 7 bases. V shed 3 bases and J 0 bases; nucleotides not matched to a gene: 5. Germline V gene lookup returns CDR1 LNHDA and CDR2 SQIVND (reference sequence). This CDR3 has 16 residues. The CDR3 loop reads CASSIWGDYSYNEQFF. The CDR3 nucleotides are TGTGCCAGTAGTATCTGGGGGGACTACTCCTACAATGAGCAGTTCTTC. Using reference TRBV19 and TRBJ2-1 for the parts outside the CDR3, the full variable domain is DGGITQSPKYLFRKEGQNVTLSCEQNLNHDAMYWYRQDPGQGLRLIYYSQIVNDFQKGDIAEGYSVSREKKESFPLTVTSAQKNPTAFYLCASSIWGDYSYNEQFFGPGTRLTVL.

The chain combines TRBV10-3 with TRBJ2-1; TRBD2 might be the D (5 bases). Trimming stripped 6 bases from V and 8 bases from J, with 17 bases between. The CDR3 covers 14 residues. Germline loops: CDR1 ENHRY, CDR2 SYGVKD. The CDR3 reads CAISVRLTGDEQFF. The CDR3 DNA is TGTGCCATCAGCGTCCGACTAACCGGTGATGAGCAGTTCTTC.

The CDR3: CASSKGSYETGELFF. In DNA, the CDR3 is TGCGCCAGCAGCAAAGGGAGTTACGAAACCGGGGAGCTGTTTTTT. The chain couples TRBV5-1 to TRBJ2-2, with D tentatively TRBD2 (5 bases). V lost 4 bases to trimming and J lost 5 bases, with 15 bases between them. Looked up from germline, CDR1 is SGHRS and CDR2 is YFSETQ. The CDR3 contains 15 residues.

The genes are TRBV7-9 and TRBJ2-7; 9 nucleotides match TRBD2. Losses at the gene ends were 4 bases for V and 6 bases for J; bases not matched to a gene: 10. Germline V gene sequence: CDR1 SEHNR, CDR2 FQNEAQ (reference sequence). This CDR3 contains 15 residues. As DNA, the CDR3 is TGTGCCAGCAGCTCGTGGACTAGCGAGGGAGGCGAGCAGTACTTC. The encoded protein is CASSSWTSEGGEQYF. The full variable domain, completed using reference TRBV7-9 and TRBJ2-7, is DTGVSQNPRHKITKRGQNVTFRCDPISEHNRLYWYRQTLGQGPEFLTYFQNEAQLEKSRLLSDRFSAERPKGSFSTLEIQRTEQGDSAMYLCASSSWTSEGGEQYFGPGTRLTVT.

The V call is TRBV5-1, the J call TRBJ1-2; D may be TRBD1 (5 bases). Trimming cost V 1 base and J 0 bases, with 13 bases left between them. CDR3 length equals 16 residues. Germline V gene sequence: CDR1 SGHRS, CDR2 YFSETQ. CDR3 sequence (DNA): TGCGCCAGCAGCTTGCGGGGGACCGACCCTAACTATGGCTACACCTTC. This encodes CASSLRGTDPNYGYTF.

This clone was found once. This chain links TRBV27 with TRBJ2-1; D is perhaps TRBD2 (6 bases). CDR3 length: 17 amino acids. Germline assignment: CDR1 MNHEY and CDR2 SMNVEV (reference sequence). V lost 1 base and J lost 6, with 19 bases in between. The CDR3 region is CASSLYLSGVRRNEQFF. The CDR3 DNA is TGTGCCAGCAGTTTATACCTTTCGGGGGTGCGCCGCAATGAGCAGTTCTTC.

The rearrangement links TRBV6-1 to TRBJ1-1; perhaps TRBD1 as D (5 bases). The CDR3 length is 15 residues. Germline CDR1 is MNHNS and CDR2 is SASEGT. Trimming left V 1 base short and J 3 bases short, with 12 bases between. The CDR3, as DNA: TGTGCCAGCAGTGAAGAGACAGTAGAGGACACTGAAGCTTTCTTT. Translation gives CASSEETVEDTEAFF.

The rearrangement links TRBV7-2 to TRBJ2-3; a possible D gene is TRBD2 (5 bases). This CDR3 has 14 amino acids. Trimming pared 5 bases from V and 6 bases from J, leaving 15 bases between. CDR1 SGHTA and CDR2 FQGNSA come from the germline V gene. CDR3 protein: CASSRILAQDTQYF. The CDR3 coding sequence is TGTGCCAGCAGCCGTATCCTAGCCCAGGATACGCAGTATTTT. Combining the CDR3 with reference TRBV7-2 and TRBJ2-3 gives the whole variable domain GAGVSQSPSNKVTEKGKDVELRCDPISGHTALYWYRQSLGQGLEFLIYFQGNSAPDKSGLPSDRFSAERTGGSVSTLTIQRTQQEDSAVYLCASSRILAQDTQYFGPGTRLTVL.

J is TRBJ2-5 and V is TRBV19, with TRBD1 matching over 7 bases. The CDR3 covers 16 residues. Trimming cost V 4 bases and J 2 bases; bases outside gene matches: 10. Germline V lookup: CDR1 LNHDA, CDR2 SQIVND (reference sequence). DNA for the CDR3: TGTGCCAGTAGTACCCAAACGGGGACAGCACAAGAGACCCAGTACTTC. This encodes CASSTQTGTAQETQYF.

The CDR3 nucleotides read TGTGCCAGCACCTACGGGGGTGATGAGCAGTTCTTC. Translating gives CASTYGGDEQFF. This sequence joins TRBV28 and TRBJ2-1, with D possibly TRBD2 on 6 matching bases. Germline V gene data show CDR1 as MDHEN and CDR2 as SYDVKM. V was clipped by 7 bases and J by 8 bases, with 12 bases between them. The CDR3 length is 12 residues.

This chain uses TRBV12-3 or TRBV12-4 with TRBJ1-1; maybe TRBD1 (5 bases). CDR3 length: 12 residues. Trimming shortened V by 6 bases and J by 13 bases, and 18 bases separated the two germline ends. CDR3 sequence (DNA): TGTGCCAGCAGGGGGGTCGGGACTGCGGATTTCTTT. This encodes CASRGVGTADFF.

The CDR3 protein is CATSRDLGRDQPQHF. The CDR3 region has the DNA TGTGCCACCAGCAGAGATTTAGGGAGGGATCAGCCCCAGCATTTT. J is TRBJ1-5 and V is TRBV15, with D unclear. Germline V gene data show CDR1 as LNHNV and CDR2 as YYDKDF (reference sequence). The V end was cut by 0 bases, the J end by 5 bases, with 11 bases between. This CDR3 has 15 amino acids.

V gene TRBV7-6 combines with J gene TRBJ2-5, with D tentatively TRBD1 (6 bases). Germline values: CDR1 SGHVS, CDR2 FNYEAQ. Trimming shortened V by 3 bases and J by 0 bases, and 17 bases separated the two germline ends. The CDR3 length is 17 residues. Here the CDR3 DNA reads TGTGCCAGCAGCTTCTTCCCCTTGGGACAAAACCAAGAGACCCAGTACTTC. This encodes CASSFFPLGQNQETQYF.

The CDR3 DNA sequence: TGCGCCAGCAGCCTCGCAGGGGAACTGGATGGCTACACCTTC. This gives the protein CASSLAGELDGYTF. This chain connects TRBV5-1 to TRBJ1-2, with D perhaps TRBD1 (6 bases). This CDR3 is built from 14 residues. Germline-derived CDR1 and CDR2 are SGHRS and YFSETQ. Trimming stripped 4 bases from V and 6 bases from J, with 16 bases between.

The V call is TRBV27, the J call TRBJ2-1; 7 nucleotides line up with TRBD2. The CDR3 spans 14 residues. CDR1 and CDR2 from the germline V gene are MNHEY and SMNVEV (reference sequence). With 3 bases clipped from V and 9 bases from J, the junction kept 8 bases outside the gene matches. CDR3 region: CASSFYGRASEQFF. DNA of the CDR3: TGTGCCAGCAGTTTCTATGGGAGGGCCTCTGAGCAGTTCTTC.

This CDR3 reads CASSSHTSGANVLTF. CDR3 coding DNA: TGTGCCAGCAGTTCCCACACATCCGGGGCCAACGTCCTGACTTTC. The rearrangement links TRBV28 to TRBJ2-6; D ambiguous. CDR1 is MDHEN, CDR2 SYDVKM, per germline. The CDR3 is 15 amino acids. Trimming pared 4 bases from V and 4 bases from J, leaving 11 bases between.